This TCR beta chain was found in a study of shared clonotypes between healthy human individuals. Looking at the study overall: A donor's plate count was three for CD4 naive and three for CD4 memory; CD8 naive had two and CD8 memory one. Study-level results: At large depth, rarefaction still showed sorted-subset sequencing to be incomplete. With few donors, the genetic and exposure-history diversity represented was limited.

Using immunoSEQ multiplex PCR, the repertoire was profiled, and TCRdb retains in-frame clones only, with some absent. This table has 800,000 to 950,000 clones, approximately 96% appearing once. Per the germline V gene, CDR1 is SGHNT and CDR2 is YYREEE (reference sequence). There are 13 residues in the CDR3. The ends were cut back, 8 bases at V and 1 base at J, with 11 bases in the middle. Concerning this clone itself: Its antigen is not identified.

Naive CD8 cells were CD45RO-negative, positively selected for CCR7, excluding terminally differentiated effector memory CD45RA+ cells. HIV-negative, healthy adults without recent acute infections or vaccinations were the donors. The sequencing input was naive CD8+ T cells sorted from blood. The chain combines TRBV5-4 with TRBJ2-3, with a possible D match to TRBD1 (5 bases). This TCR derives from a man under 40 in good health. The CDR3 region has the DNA TGTGCCAGTCAGGGAATGCGCACAGATACGCAGTATTTT. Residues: CASQGMRTDTQYF.